Following are 5 T cell receptor beta chains from one sample sequenced in a study of cytomegalovirus exposure and HLA in healthy donors. PCR used 60 Vbeta primers and 13 Jbeta primers. The protocol was immunoSEQ multiplex PCR, while the TCRdb copy is restricted to in-frame clones and leaves out a portion. The table lists about 150,000 clones, approximately 85% of them singletons. The specimen was PBMCs. Receptor source: a man aged 25 to 40 in good health and CMV-seropositive.

The CDR3 coding sequence is TGTGCCAGCAGTCGGACTAGCGGCACCGGGGAGCTGTTTTTT. Translating it yields CASSRTSGTGELFF. The chain links TRBV7-3 to TRBJ2-2; the match to TRBD2 covers 10 bases. With 6 bases clipped from V and 4 bases from J, the junction kept 2 bases outside the gene matches. CDR3 size: 14 residues. Germline V CDR1 and CDR2: SGHTA, FQGTGA.

The chain carries TRBV4-2 and TRBJ1-1; TRBD1 is a possible D gene (6 bases). The V gene's germline CDR1 is LGHNA and CDR2 YNFKEQ. This CDR3 contains 15 residues. Deletions cut 4 bases from V and 3 bases from J, with 15 bases between. The CDR3 DNA follows: TGTGCCAGCAGCCTCAACAGGGACGCGGACACTGAAGCTTTCTTT. As protein: CASSLNRDADTEAFF.

V is TRBV7-2 and J is TRBJ2-3, with TRBD2 identical over 9 bases. The CDR3 spans 16 residues. V was clipped by 2 bases and J by 0 bases; unmatched bases: 3. Germline values: CDR1 SGHTA, CDR2 FQGNSA. The CDR3 DNA follows: TGTGCCAGCAGCTTAAAACTAGCGGGCAGCACAGATACGCAGTATTTT. It is translated as CASSLKLAGSTDTQYF. Full variable domain (remainder filled in from reference TRBV7-2 and TRBJ2-3): GAGVSQSPSNKVTEKGKDVELRCDPISGHTALYWYRQSLGQGLEFLIYFQGNSAPDKSGLPSDRFSAERTGGSVSTLTIQRTQQEDSAVYLCASSLKLAGSTDTQYFGPGTRLTVL.

CDR3 sequence reads: CASSFLLSGRVGELFF. The CDR3, as DNA: TGTGCCAGCAGCTTCCTCCTTAGCGGGAGAGTCGGGGAGCTGTTTTTT. V is TRBV11-2 and J is TRBJ2-2; 9 bases map to TRBD2. The CDR3 contains 16 residues. Losses at the gene ends were 3 bases for V and 7 bases for J; bases not matched to a gene: 9. CDR1 is SGHAT, CDR2 FQNNGV, per germline.

The gene calls are TRBV10-1 and TRBJ2-3, with 15 bases identical to TRBD2. The CDR3 is made up of 16 amino acids. The ends lost 6 bases at V and 10 bases at J; junction bases unmatched: 11. Germline V gives CDR1 WNHNN, CDR2 SYGVQD (reference sequence). The CDR3 DNA sequence: TGCGCCAGCAGCGACGGGGGACTAGCGGGAGGTCCGGCGCAGTATTTT. Its protein product is CASSDGGLAGGPAQYF.